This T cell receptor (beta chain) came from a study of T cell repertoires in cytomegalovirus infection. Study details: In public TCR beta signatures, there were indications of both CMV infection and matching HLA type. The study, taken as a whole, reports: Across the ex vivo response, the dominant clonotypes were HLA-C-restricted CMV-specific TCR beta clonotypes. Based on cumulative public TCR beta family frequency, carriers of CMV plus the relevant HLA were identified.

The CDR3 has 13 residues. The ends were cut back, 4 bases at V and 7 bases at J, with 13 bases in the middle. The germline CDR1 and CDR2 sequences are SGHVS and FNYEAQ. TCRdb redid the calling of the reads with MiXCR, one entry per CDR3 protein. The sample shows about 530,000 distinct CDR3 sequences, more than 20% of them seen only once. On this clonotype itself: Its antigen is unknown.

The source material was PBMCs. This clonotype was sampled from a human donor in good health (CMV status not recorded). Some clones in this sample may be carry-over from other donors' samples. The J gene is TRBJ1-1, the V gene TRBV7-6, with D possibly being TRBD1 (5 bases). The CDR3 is CASSSTGTGEAFF. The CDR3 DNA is TGTGCCAGCAGCTCGACCGGGACCGGTGAAGCTTTCTTT. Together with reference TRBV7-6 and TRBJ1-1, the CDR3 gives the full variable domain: GAGVSQSPRYKVTKRGQDVALRCDPISGHVSLYWYRQALGQGPEFLTYFNYEAQQDKSGLPNDRFSAERPEGSISTLTIQRTEQRDSAMYRCASSSTGTGEAFFGQGTRLTVV.